This T cell receptor beta chain was profiled in a study of beta chain features in type 1 diabetes. The investigators reverse transcribed all of the isolated RNA, so they sequenced expressed TCRB transcripts. Only in-frame clones appear in the TCRdb table, and some are missing; sequencing was by immunoSEQ multiplex PCR. The table lists about 700,000 clones, about an eighth of them singletons. The CDR3 spans 16 residues. Germline CDR1 is LGHNA and CDR2 is YNFKEQ. V shed 3 bases and J 7 bases; nucleotides not matched to a gene: 9. This clone has more than one count but fewer than ten. Its target is not known. Regarding the study as a whole: All four CD4+ subsets of Type 1 diabetes patients contained TCRB CDR3s that were moderately but significantly shorter. The study notes PCR might favor shorter templates equally in patients and controls.

V usage is TRBV4-2 and J usage is TRBJ2-2; 9 bases are a match to TRBD1. The receptor was isolated from a man younger than 35 with type 1 diabetes. The specimen sequenced was naive CD4+ T cells from blood. CDR3 bases: TGTGCCAGCAGCCACACCCTCGGGACAGGGTTCGGGGAGCTGTTTTTT. Residues: CASSHTLGTGFGELFF.